This entry lists 3 T cell receptor beta chains sequenced from one sample in a study of shared clonotypes between healthy human individuals. Profiling relied on immunoSEQ multiplex PCR, and the TCRdb table lists in-frame clones only, not all of them. Of some 350,000 clones listed, under 80% are singletons. The source material was memory CD4+ T cells sorted from blood. Subset reported: CD45RA-negative fraction. All receptors come from a man aged 25 to 40 in good health.

The V and J genes are TRBV18 and TRBJ2-7; 7 bases match TRBD2. CDR1 is KGHSH, CDR2 LQKENI, per germline. The CDR3 runs to 13 residues. The trim removed 3 bases at V and 6 bases at J, leaving 5 bases unmatched. The CDR3 region has the DNA TGTGCCAGCTCACCCATTAGCGGGTTCGAGCAGTACTTC. It yields the protein CASSPISGFEQYF.

The rearrangement uses TRBV25-1 and TRBJ2-7; the D is unclear. From germline, CDR1 is MGHDK and CDR2 SYGVNS. The CDR3 has 14 amino acids. Trimming pared 5 bases from V and 0 bases from J, leaving 11 bases between. The CDR3 loop is CASSPSRDSYEQYF. The CDR3 DNA reads as TGTGCCAGCAGTCCGAGTAGGGACTCCTACGAGCAGTACTTC.

The genes are TRBV29-1 and TRBJ2-5; 8 bases map to TRBD1. The CDR3 consists of 14 residues. The J segment lost 7 bases and the V segment lost 7 bases, leaving 14 bases of the junction unmatched. Germline CDR1 is SQVTM and CDR2 is ANQGSEA. CDR3 DNA: TGCAGCGCGACGCCAGACAGGGGCACTGGGACCCAGTACTTC. Protein: CSATPDRGTGTQYF.